The 24 T cell receptor beta chains given below trace back to one sample, sequenced in a study of blood T cell repertoires in COVID-19. The assay was immunoSEQ multiplex PCR, and TCRdb's table has in-frame clones only and misses some. The data hold fewer than 250,000 clones, with more than 80% observed a single time. Sequencing was performed on peripheral blood. These receptors all come from a man younger than 40 with COVID-19, enrolled during active disease.

This sequence joins TRBV14 and TRBJ1-1; D is ambiguous. V lost 1 base to trimming and J lost 8 bases, with 8 bases between them. This CDR3 spans 12 amino acids. Looked up from germline, CDR1 is SGHDN and CDR2 is FVKESK. The CDR3 DNA is TGTGCCAGCAGCCAAGTGTCGTTGGAAGCTTTCTTT. Translating it yields CASSQVSLEAFF.

V and J are TRBV4-3 and TRBJ2-7, with 13 nucleotides matching TRBD2. The CDR3 totals 16 residues. With 5 bases clipped from V and 6 bases from J, the junction kept 10 bases outside the gene matches. Germline CDR1 is LGHNA and CDR2 is YSLEER. The CDR3 reads CASSTPRTSGRPEQYF. The DNA for the CDR3 is TGCGCCAGCAGCACCCCAAGGACTAGCGGGAGACCCGAGCAGTACTTC.

The genes are TRBV28 and TRBJ1-1, with D perhaps TRBD1 (5 bases). The CDR3 extends over 12 amino acids. Germline lookup yields CDR1 MDHEN and CDR2 SYDVKM. V was shortened by 4 bases and J by 8 bases, with 11 bases between the two germline ends. As DNA, the CDR3 is TGTGCCAGCAGTTGGGGGGGTCGCGAAGCTTTCTTT. This gives the protein CASSWGGREAFF. Full variable domain (missing parts from reference TRBV28 and TRBJ1-1): DVKVTQSSRYLVKRTGEKVFLECVQDMDHENMFWYRQDPGLGLRLIYFSYDVKMKEKGDIPEGYSVSREKKERFSLILESASTNQTSMYLCASSWGGREAFFGQGTRLTVV.

The CDR3 here is CASIGSLNVLTF. The CDR3 DNA reads as TGTGCCAGTATAGGGAGCCTCAACGTCCTGACTTTC. The J gene is TRBJ2-6, the V gene TRBV19; a weak D match, TRBD2 (5 bases). Germline V CDR1 and CDR2: LNHDA, SQIVND (reference sequence). Trimming removed 7 bases at V and 9 bases at J, with 10 bases between. The CDR3 is made up of 12 amino acids. The full variable domain, in which reference TRBV19 and TRBJ2-6 provide the parts outside the CDR3, is DGGITQSPKYLFRKEGQNVTLSCEQNLNHDAMYWYRQDPGQGLRLIYYSQIVNDFQKGDIAEGYSVSREKKESFPLTVTSAQKNPTAFYLCASIGSLNVLTFGAGSRLTVL.

V usage is TRBV5-6 and J usage is TRBJ2-7; TRBD2 matches at 8 bases. CDR3 length: 15 residues. CDR1 and CDR2 from the germline V gene are SGHDT and YYEEEE. With 2 bases clipped from V and 5 bases from J, the junction kept 9 bases outside the gene matches. Here the CDR3 reads CASSLKREFIDEQYF. In DNA form, the CDR3 reads TGTGCCAGCAGCTTAAAGCGGGAGTTTATCGACGAGCAGTACTTC.

The chain recombines TRBV27 with TRBJ1-3; 9 nucleotides align to TRBD1. Germline V gives CDR1 MNHEY, CDR2 SMNVEV (reference sequence). The CDR3 contains 17 residues. V shed 4 bases and J 2 bases; nucleotides not matched to a gene: 9. CDR3 nucleotide sequence: TGTGCCAGCAGTTCGCTCAACAGGGGGCGAGCTGGAAACACCATATATTTT. As protein: CASSSLNRGRAGNTIYF.

V usage is TRBV11-2 and J usage is TRBJ2-7, with D perhaps matching TRBD1 (6 bases). V was shortened by 5 bases and J by 1 base, with 15 bases between the two germline ends. Germline V gives CDR1 SGHAT, CDR2 FQNNGV. The length of the CDR3 is 15 residues. CDR3 in amino acids: CASSHEQGVSYEQYF. In DNA, the CDR3 is TGTGCCAGCAGCCACGAACAGGGAGTATCCTACGAGCAGTACTTC.

CDR3 amino acids: CASTGTAGALGEQYF. The DNA of the CDR3 is TGTGCCAGTACCGGAACCGCAGGGGCTCTCGGCGAGCAGTACTTC. This sequence joins TRBV19 and TRBJ2-7; the D gene is possibly TRBD1 (6 bases). V was pared by 7 bases and J by 6 bases, with 22 bases between. Germline V lookup: CDR1 LNHDA, CDR2 SQIVND (reference sequence). The length of the CDR3 is 15 residues.

This rearrangement joins TRBV2 to TRBJ2-1; D ambiguous. Trimming stripped 6 bases from V and 0 bases from J, with 6 bases between. The CDR3 has 13 residues. Per germline, CDR1 SNHLY and CDR2 FYNNEI. The CDR3 protein is CASRVDSYNEQFF. The CDR3 bases are TGTGCCAGCAGGGTAGACTCCTACAATGAGCAGTTCTTC.

The rearrangement links TRBV15 to TRBJ2-1; 12 nucleotides align to TRBD1. Germline trimming cut 4 bases from V and 6 bases from J; bases unmatched to any gene: 4. CDR1 and CDR2 from the germline V gene are LNHNV and YYDKDF (reference sequence). The CDR3 totals 15 residues. CDR3 nucleotide sequence: TGTGCCACCAGCACGGGACAGGGGGCCCCCAATGAGCAGTTCTTC. Its translation is CATSTGQGAPNEQFF. The full variable domain, in which reference TRBV15 and TRBJ2-1 provide the parts outside the CDR3, is DAMVIQNPRYQVTQFGKPVTLSCSQTLNHNVMYWYQQKSSQAPKLLFHYYDKDFNNEADTPDNFQSRRPNTSFCFLDIRSPGLGDTAMYLCATSTGQGAPNEQFFGPGTRLTVL.

The rearrangement joins TRBV19 to TRBJ1-3, with 9 nucleotides matching TRBD1. Germline CDR1 and CDR2: LNHDA and SQIVND (reference sequence). With 7 bases clipped from V and 3 bases from J, the junction kept 7 bases outside the gene matches. The CDR3 is 15 amino acids. The CDR3: CASTDRGSGGNTIYF. In nucleotides, the CDR3 is TGTGCCAGTACCGACAGGGGGTCCGGTGGAAACACCATATATTTT. Variable domain in full (rest from reference TRBV19 and TRBJ1-3): DGGITQSPKYLFRKEGQNVTLSCEQNLNHDAMYWYRQDPGQGLRLIYYSQIVNDFQKGDIAEGYSVSREKKESFPLTVTSAQKNPTAFYLCASTDRGSGGNTIYFGEGSWLTVV.

CDR3 bases: TGCGCCAGCAGCCCCACTAGCGGGGGGGCCGCTGAGCAGTTCTTC. Protein sequence: CASSPTSGGAAEQFF. This chain uses TRBV4-3 with TRBJ2-1; 13 nucleotides line up with TRBD2. Trimming cost V 4 bases and J 9 bases; bases outside gene matches: 6. CDR1 and CDR2 from the germline V gene are LGHNA and YSLEER. The CDR3 is 15 residues long.

The chain couples TRBV11-3 to TRBJ2-1; the D gene is possibly TRBD2 (6 bases). This CDR3 has 13 amino acids. CDR1 and CDR2 (germline): SGHNT, YENEEA. V lost 4 bases, J lost 5 bases, and 9 bases lay in between. This CDR3 is CASSWRGNNEQFF. In nucleotides, the CDR3 is TGTGCCAGCAGCTGGCGGGGAAACAATGAGCAGTTCTTC.

The chain has TRBV6-4 and TRBJ2-1; 7 nucleotides line up with TRBD2. Germline V CDR1 and CDR2: MRHNA, SNTAGT. CDR3 length: 18 residues. Losses at the gene ends were 0 bases for V and 0 bases for J; bases not matched to a gene: 8. For the CDR3, the DNA is TGTGCCAGCAGTGACTCGAAGAGTCGCGGGAGCTCCTACAATGAGCAGTTCTTC. Translated: CASSDSKSRGSSYNEQFF.

The gene calls are TRBV15 and TRBJ2-6; D uncertain. This CDR3 has 15 residues. Looked up from germline, CDR1 is LNHNV and CDR2 is YYDKDF (reference sequence). V lost 1 base and J 0 bases, leaving 4 bases between the germline ends. The DNA of the CDR3 is TGTGCCACCAGCAGAGGAGCCTCTGGGGCCAACGTCCTGACTTTC. Protein product: CATSRGASGANVLTF.

The rearrangement links TRBV3-1 (or the pseudogene TRBV3-2) to TRBJ2-6, with TRBD1 matching 8 bases. V shed 4 bases, J shed 18 bases, and the junction held 11 bases outside the gene matches. Looked up from germline, CDR1 is LGHDT and CDR2 is YNNKEL (reference sequence). CDR3 length equals 13 residues. CDR3 sequence (DNA): TGTGCCAGCAGCCCCGGAAGTACGGACAGGGCGACTTTC. Amino acids: CASSPGSTDRATF.

The V and J genes are TRBV4-3 and TRBJ2-7; 7 bases agree with TRBD1. Trimming removed 0 bases from V and 3 bases from J; junction bases left unmatched: 14. Germline V gene lookup returns CDR1 LGHNA and CDR2 YSLEER. This CDR3 is built from 18 residues. CDR3 in DNA: TGCGCCAGCAGCCAAGATCTCTTTACAGGGGACCTTGTCTACGAGCAGTACTTC. Translation gives CASSQDLFTGDLVYEQYF.

This chain connects TRBV9 to TRBJ1-6; D might be TRBD1 (6 bases). V lost 4 bases and J lost 6, with 14 bases in between. Germline V gene lookup returns CDR1 SGDLS and CDR2 YYNGEE. The CDR3 loop spans 15 amino acids. The CDR3 region is CASSREAGVNSPLHF. DNA of the CDR3: TGTGCCAGCAGCCGGGAGGCAGGGGTTAATTCACCCCTCCACTTT.

The V call is TRBV7-3, the J call TRBJ2-7; TRBD1 is a possible D gene (6 bases). This CDR3 contains 14 residues. V was trimmed by 3 bases and J by 7 bases, leaving 16 bases between them. The germline CDR1 and CDR2 sequences are SGHTA and FQGTGA. CDR3 region: CASSLDSLAREQYF. In nucleotides, the CDR3 is TGTGCCAGCAGCTTGGACAGCCTGGCTCGGGAGCAGTACTTC.

The V call is TRBV11-2, the J call TRBJ1-3, with D possibly being TRBD1 (5 bases). With 0 bases removed from V and 0 bases from J, the gap between germline ends came to 9 bases. CDR3 size: 16 residues. Germline V CDR1 and CDR2: SGHAT, FQNNGV. The CDR3 protein is CASSLEWGGSGNTIYF. In nucleotides, the CDR3 is TGTGCCAGCAGCTTAGAGTGGGGGGGCTCTGGAAACACCATATATTTT.

The genes are TRBV18 and TRBJ2-1; weak D call: TRBD2 (5 bases). Germline V lookup: CDR1 KGHSH, CDR2 LQKENI. This CDR3 has 15 residues. V shed 3 bases and J shed 0 bases, with 9 bases lying between them. The CDR3 loop reads CASSPSGSSYNEQFF. The CDR3 region has the DNA TGTGCCAGCTCACCTTCGGGGAGCTCCTACAATGAGCAGTTCTTC.

The chain employs TRBV6-6 and TRBJ2-2, with TRBD2 matching over 7 bases. V lost 6 bases to trimming and J lost 6 bases; unmatched junction nucleotides: 13. The CDR3 consists of 16 residues. Looked up from germline, CDR1 is MNHNY and CDR2 is SVGAGI (reference sequence). CDR3 protein: CASSAEGSGAPGELFF. CDR3 DNA: TGTGCCAGCAGCGCCGAAGGGAGCGGGGCCCCCGGGGAGCTGTTTTTT.

The V gene is TRBV18, the J gene TRBJ2-7, with D perhaps matching TRBD1 (6 bases). Germline V CDR1 and CDR2: KGHSH, LQKENI. The V end lost 3 bases, the J end lost 7 bases, and 13 bases lay between the germline ends. The CDR3 loop spans 13 amino acids. CDR3 amino acids: CASSPDSSGEQYF. For the CDR3, the DNA is TGTGCCAGCTCACCGGACAGCTCGGGAGAGCAGTACTTC.

The J gene is TRBJ2-1, the V gene TRBV28; the D gene is possibly TRBD1 (6 bases). The CDR3 runs 14 residues. Germline V gives CDR1 MDHEN, CDR2 SYDVKM. The V and J ends lost 1 base and 7 bases respectively, with 11 bases between them. CDR3 nucleotides: TGTGCCAGCAGTTTATCCCACAGGGTTAATGAGCAGTTCTTC. This gives the protein CASSLSHRVNEQFF.